Listed below are T cell receptor beta chains from one sample, sequenced in a study of blood T cell repertoires in COVID-19. The repertoire was sequenced with immunoSEQ multiplex PCR; TCRdb's copy has only in-frame clones and lacks some. The table includes 140,000 or so clones, over 80% detected once. Sequenced input: peripheral blood. The receptor source for this set is a woman aged 45-60 years with acute or convalescent COVID-19. The CDR3 runs from the conserved cysteine through the conserved F or W. D genes are given only for firm matches. Not every row has a clone size; where given, it reads once, few, many or a size class.

D gene	clone size	V gene	J gene	CDR3 DNA	CDR3 protein
TRBD1	NA	TRBV19	TRBJ1-5	TGTGCCAGTAGTCTAGACAGGGTACAGCCCCAGCATTTT	CASSLDRVQPQHF
TRBD1	NA	TRBV7-9	TRBJ1-5	TGTGCCAGCAGCCGGACAGGGATGGGTCAGCCCCAGCATTTT	CASSRTGMGQPQHF
TRBD2	NA	TRBV19	TRBJ2-1	TGTGCCAGTAGCCCTGTGGCTAGCGGGGCCATCTACAATGAGCAGTTCTTC	CASSPVASGAIYNEQFF
TRBD1	few	TRBV3-1/TRBV3-2	TRBJ1-2	TGTGCCAGCAGCCATGGAGGGGGCCCTTATGGCTACACCTTC	CASSHGGGPYGYTF
NA	NA	TRBV24-1	TRBJ2-7	TGTGCCACCAGTCTGAGGAGCTCCTACGAGCAGTACTTC	CATSLRSSYEQYF
TRBD2	NA	TRBV11-2	TRBJ2-1	TGTGCCAGCAGCGGGATAGCGGGGGGGCGGTACAATGAGCAGTTCTTC	CASSGIAGGRYNEQFF
NA	NA	TRBV5-5	TRBJ1-1	TGTGCCAGCAGCTTTTCCGCCGGCGGGAACACTGAAGCTTTCTTT	CASSFSAGGNTEAFF
NA	NA	TRBV3-1/TRBV3-2	TRBJ2-7	TGTGCCAGCAGCCAAGTGGGCCAAACCTACGAGCAGTACTTC	CASSQVGQTYEQYF
NA	NA	TRBV15	TRBJ2-7	TGTGCCACCAGCAGCGATATAGTGGAGCGGGTCTTCTACGAGCAGTACTTC	CATSSDIVERVFYEQYF
TRBD1	NA	TRBV5-1	TRBJ1-5	TGCGCCAGCAGCTCCCGGGACAGGGTTCAGCCCCAGCATTTT	CASSSRDRVQPQHF
NA	NA	TRBV28	TRBJ1-5	TGTGCCAGCAGTTTACCCGCAGGGGATAGTGGTCAGCCCCAGCATTTT	CASSLPAGDSGQPQHF
TRBD1	NA	TRBV28	TRBJ1-2	TGTGCCAGCAGTTTGCCGGGACAGGGAACCTATGGCTACACCTTC	CASSLPGQGTYGYTF
NA	NA	TRBV7-2	TRBJ1-1	TGTGCCAGCAGCTTATGGGCTTCGGACACTGAAGCTTTCTTT	CASSLWASDTEAFF
TRBD2	NA	TRBV18	TRBJ2-5	TGTGCCAGCTCAAGTACTAGCGGGAGTGAGACCCAGTACTTC	CASSSTSGSETQYF
NA	NA	TRBV6-5	TRBJ1-2	TGTGCCAGCAGTTCGACCCGCGCGGGACTGGGTAATGGCTACACCTTC	CASSSTRAGLGNGYTF
NA	NA	TRBV18	TRBJ2-4	TGTGCCAGCTCACCTCGGAGGGAAAACATTCAGTACTTC	CASSPRRENIQYF
TRBD1	NA	TRBV27	TRBJ2-2	TGTGCCAGCAGTTTGCGACAGGGGCCCTCCACCGGGGAGCTGTTTTTT	CASSLRQGPSTGELFF